The 8 T cell receptor beta chains listed next were all sequenced from one sample in a study of T-cell reconstitution after alpha-beta-depleted transplantation in children. Researchers prepared the TCRbeta library using unique molecular identifiers, the study reports. TCRdb re-called the PCR reads with MiXCR, one entry per CDR3 protein. The table lists about a million distinct CDR3 sequences, roughly 31% of them singletons, with roughly 27% in the top ten. Sequenced material: PBMCs, mostly from graft donor cells, taken 360 days after TCRalphabeta/CD19-depleted stem cell transplant. Receptor source: a boy under two years old who had a stem cell transplant for SCID, so the T cells may come from the graft donor.

The chain uses TRBV7-6 and TRBJ2-1; no firm D call. CDR1 SGHVS and CDR2 FNYEAQ come from the germline V gene. CDR3 length equals 14 residues. V lost 2 bases, J lost 5 bases, and 10 bases lay in between. Here the CDR3 DNA reads TGTGCCAGCAGCTTATACCGCGCTCACAATGAGCAGTTCTTC. Residues: CASSLYRAHNEQFF.

The rearrangement links TRBV20-1 to TRBJ2-7, with D hard to call. The CDR3 has 13 residues. Deletions cut 5 bases from V and 6 bases from J, with 17 bases between. The germline CDR1 and CDR2 sequences are DFQATT and SNEGSKA (reference sequence). DNA of the CDR3: TGCAGTGCTTCAACTCTCGGTGGTGGCGAGCAGTACTTC. Its translation is CSASTLGGGEQYF.

This clonotype was observed a few times. The V gene is TRBV10-3, the J gene TRBJ2-1, with 9 nucleotides matching TRBD1. The junction had 13 bases not matched to a gene; V was cut back by 2 bases and J by 11 bases. Per germline, CDR1 ENHRY and CDR2 SYGVKD. This CDR3 is built from 16 residues. CDR3 coding DNA: TGTGCCATCAGTGAGGCTTGGGGACAGGGTGAGCTAAAGCAGTTCTTC. It codes for CAISEAWGQGELKQFF.

This clonotype was seen only a few times. The chain is built from TRBV27 and TRBJ2-3, with a possible D match to TRBD1 (5 bases). This CDR3 is built from 15 residues. CDR1 and CDR2 from the germline V gene are MNHEY and SMNVEV (reference sequence). V was clipped by 3 bases and J by 6 bases, with 16 bases between them. CDR3 sequence: CASSLRQGYVDTQYF. The CDR3 coding sequence is TGTGCCAGCAGTTTGCGGCAGGGATACGTTGATACGCAGTATTTT.

This clonotype was picked up a small number of times. The chain combines TRBV11-2 with TRBJ2-3, with 14 bases lining up with TRBD2. The trim removed 0 bases at V and 7 bases at J, leaving 12 bases unmatched. Germline loops: CDR1 SGHAT, CDR2 FQNNGV. This CDR3 contains 19 residues. The CDR3: CASSLDLGATSGGGHTQYF. CDR3 nucleotides: TGTGCCAGCAGCTTAGATCTGGGGGCGACTAGCGGGGGGGGACATACGCAGTATTTT.

This chain links TRBV20-1 with TRBJ1-1; no firm D call. This CDR3 comprises 14 residues. V lost 1 base and J lost 2, with 11 bases in between. Germline V lookup: CDR1 DFQATT, CDR2 SNEGSKA (reference sequence). The CDR3 DNA reads as TGCAGTGCTAGAGTGGCCAGAAGAAACACTGAAGCTTTCTTT. It translates to CSARVARRNTEAFF.

This clonotype was observed a single time. One end of the junction does not line up with germline, which may come from a read error. The chain is built from TRBV4-3 and TRBJ2-3; tentatively, D is TRBD2 (6 bases). This CDR3 contains 15 residues. Germline values: CDR1 LGHNA, CDR2 YSLEER. CDR3 DNA: TGCGCCAGCAGCCGAGGGACGGCTGGGGGGAATACGGAGTATTTT. The encoded protein is CASSRGTAGGNTEYF.

There are a few counts of this clonotype. This chain joins TRBV29-1 and TRBJ2-2, with a tentative D call TRBD1 (6 bases). The CDR3 loop spans 14 amino acids. CDR1 and CDR2 from the germline V gene are SQVTM and ANQGSEA. The V and J ends lost 7 bases and 0 bases respectively, with 12 bases between them. CDR3 DNA sequence: TGCAGCGCCCCGACAGGAACGAACACCGGGGAGCTGTTTTTT. It translates to CSAPTGTNTGELFF.